This T cell receptor (beta chain) emerged from a study of T cells in Graves' hyperthyroidism and ophthalmopathy. RNA transcripts provided the source from which TCR beta CDR3 regions were amplified. The TCR CDR3 was amplified in a first-round RT-PCR using the HTBI primer set. TCRdb independently ran MiXCR on the multiplex PCR reads; one entry per CDR3 protein. Altogether about 600,000 distinct CDR3 sequences are present, approximately 15% being singletons, with the ten largest covering 3% to 4%. The CDR3 spans 17 residues. Germline-derived CDR1 and CDR2 are KGHSH and LQKENI. The J segment lost 3 bases and the V segment lost 0 bases, leaving 7 bases of the junction unmatched.

The sequenced sample consisted of blood. This chain joins TRBV18 and TRBJ2-1; TRBD2 matches 8 bases. The receptor comes from a middle-aged woman with Graves' ophthalmopathy. The CDR3 region has the DNA TGTGCCAGCTCACCACCGTCGGGAGGGCCTCACTACAATGAGCAGTTCTTC. Its translation: CASSPPSGGPHYNEQFF.